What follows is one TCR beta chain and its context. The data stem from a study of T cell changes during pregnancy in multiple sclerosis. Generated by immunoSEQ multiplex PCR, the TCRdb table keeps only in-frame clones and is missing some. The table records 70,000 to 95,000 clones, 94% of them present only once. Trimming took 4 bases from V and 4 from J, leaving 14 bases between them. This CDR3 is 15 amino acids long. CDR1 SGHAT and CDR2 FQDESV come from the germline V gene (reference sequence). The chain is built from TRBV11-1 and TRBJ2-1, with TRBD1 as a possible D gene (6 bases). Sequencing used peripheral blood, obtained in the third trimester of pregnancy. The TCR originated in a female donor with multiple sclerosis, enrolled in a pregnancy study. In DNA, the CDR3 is TGTGCCAGCAGCTCCACAGGGTCCGGATACAATGAGCAGTTCTTC. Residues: CASSSTGSGYNEQFF. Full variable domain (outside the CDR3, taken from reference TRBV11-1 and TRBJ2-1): EAEVAQSPRYKITEKSQAVAFWCDPISGHATLYWYRQILGQGPELLVQFQDESVVDDSQLPKDRFSAERLKGVDSTLKIQPAELGDSAMYLCASSSTGSGYNEQFFGPGTRLTVL.